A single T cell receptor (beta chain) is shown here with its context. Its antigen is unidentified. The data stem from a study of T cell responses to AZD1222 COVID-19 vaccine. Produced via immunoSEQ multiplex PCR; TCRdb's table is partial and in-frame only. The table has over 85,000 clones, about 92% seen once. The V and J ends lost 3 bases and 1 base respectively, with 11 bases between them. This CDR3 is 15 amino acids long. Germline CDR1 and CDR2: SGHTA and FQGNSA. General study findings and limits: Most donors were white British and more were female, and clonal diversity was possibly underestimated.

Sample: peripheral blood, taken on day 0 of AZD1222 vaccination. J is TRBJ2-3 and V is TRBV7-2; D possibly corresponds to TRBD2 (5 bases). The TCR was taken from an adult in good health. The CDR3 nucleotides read TGTGCCAGCAGCTTTACAGCGGCGGGCACAGATACGCAGTATTTT. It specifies CASSFTAAGTDTQYF. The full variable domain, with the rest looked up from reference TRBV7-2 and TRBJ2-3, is GAGVSQSPSNKVTEKGKDVELRCDPISGHTALYWYRQSLGQGLEFLIYFQGNSAPDKSGLPSDRFSAERTGGSVSTLTIQRTQQEDSAVYLCASSFTAAGTDTQYFGPGTRLTVL.